This is a list of T cell receptor beta chains from one sample in a study of cytomegalovirus exposure and HLA in healthy donors. Clones were sequenced by immunoSEQ multiplex PCR, and TCRdb holds only the in-frame ones, with some missing. The sample shows 160,000 or so clones, 81% of them seen only once. The specimen sequenced was PBMCs. The receptors here all came from a woman aged 50 to 60 in good health and CMV-seronegative. Both conserved end residues are part of each CDR3. The D gene is left open where the match is weak. Clone size is shown for a subset of rows, as once, few, many or a class of expanded clone.

J gene | D gene | clone size | V gene | CDR3 protein | CDR3 DNA
TRBJ1-4 | NA | NA | TRBV6-1 | CASSEARLFGLFF | TGTGCCAGCAGTGAAGCTCGCCTCTTCGGACTGTTTTTT
TRBJ1-2 | TRBD1 | NA | TRBV9 | CASSGGGGMYDYTF | TGTGCCAGCAGCGGAGGAGGGGGCATGTATGACTACACCTTC
TRBJ2-3 | NA | NA | TRBV30 | CAWSGGETQYF | TGTGCCTGGAGTGGCGGCGAGACGCAGTATTTT
TRBJ2-2 | NA | NA | TRBV15 | CATSRDQAGELFF | TGTGCCACCAGCAGAGATCAGGCCGGGGAGCTGTTTTTT
TRBJ1-1 | NA | NA | TRBV5-8 | CASSVARGLAFF | TGTGCCAGCAGCGTGGCCCGGGGACTAGCTTTCTTT
TRBJ2-2 | NA | NA | TRBV6-5 | CASRSYTGELFF | TGTGCCAGCAGGAGCTACACCGGGGAGCTGTTTTTT
TRBJ2-2 | NA | few | TRBV10-2 | CASSNTNTGELFF | TGCGCCAGCAGTAACACGAACACCGGGGAGCTGTTTTTT
TRBJ2-1 | TRBD1 | NA | TRBV10-3 | CAISDTRKGQDHEQFF | TGTGCCATCAGTGATACCCGGAAGGGACAGGATCATGAGCAGTTCTTC
TRBJ2-2 | TRBD2 | NA | TRBV5-1 | CASSHRGGTNTGELFF | TGCGCCAGCAGCCACCGCGGGGGTACGAACACCGGGGAGCTGTTTTTT
TRBJ2-5 | TRBD1 | NA | TRBV28 | CASNSGTGGHGTQYF | TGTGCCAGCAACAGCGGGACAGGGGGCCATGGGACCCAGTACTTC
TRBJ2-3 | NA | NA | TRBV5-1 | CASSLGLEADTQYF | TGCGCCAGCAGCTTGGGACTAGAAGCAGATACGCAGTATTTT
TRBJ2-7 | TRBD1 | once | TRBV2 | CASSEEYSSGGYEQYF | TGTGCCAGCAGTGAAGAGTATTCCTCAGGGGGCTACGAGCAGTACTTC
TRBJ2-7 | TRBD2 | NA | TRBV7-2 | CASSLQSSGSYEQYF | TGTGCCAGCAGCTTACAGTCTAGCGGGAGTTACGAGCAGTACTTC
TRBJ1-2 | NA | once | TRBV5-4 | CASSSLRGGYYGYTF | TGTGCCAGCAGTTCTTTAAGAGGAGGGTACTATGGCTACACCTTC
TRBJ1-2 | NA | NA | TRBV12-5 | CASGLSQGNNYGYTF | TGTGCTAGTGGTTTATCTCAGGGAAATAACTATGGCTACACCTTC
TRBJ2-3 | TRBD2 | NA | TRBV5-1 | CASSASGGGTDTQYF | TGCGCCAGCAGCGCGAGCGGGGGGGGCACAGATACGCAGTATTTT
TRBJ2-1 | TRBD1 | NA | TRBV10-3 | CAISGTGAPVNEQFF | TGTGCCATCAGTGGAACAGGGGCCCCTGTGAATGAGCAGTTCTTC
TRBJ1-2 | TRBD1 | once | TRBV6-5 | CASRRGQGYGYTF | TGTGCCAGCAGAAGAGGACAGGGCTATGGCTACACCTTC
TRBJ2-7 | TRBD1 | few | TRBV13 | CASSLWDSSYEQYF | TGTGCCAGCAGCTTATGGGACAGCTCCTACGAGCAGTACTTC
TRBJ1-1 | TRBD1 | NA | TRBV2 | CASSLQGASGTFF | TGTGCCAGCAGTCTACAGGGGGCGTCAGGAACTTTCTTT
TRBJ1-5 | TRBD1 | NA | TRBV19 | CASSQSLGQAAMQPQHF | TGTGCCAGTAGCCAAAGTCTAGGACAGGCGGCGATGCAGCCCCAGCATTTT
TRBJ1-2 | TRBD1 | NA | TRBV5-1 | CASSSDRADYGYTF | TGCGCCAGCAGCTCGGACAGGGCTGACTATGGCTACACCTTC